The 26 T cell receptor beta chains given below trace back to one sample, sequenced in a study of tumor-infiltrating lymphocytes in glioblastoma multiforme. TCR beta libraries were built from RNA through three nested multiplex PCR rounds using modified ARM-PCR. TCRdb processed the multiplex PCR reads anew with MiXCR; each CDR3 protein has one entry. The sample carries approximately 20,000 distinct CDR3 sequences, 55% to 75% recorded once. The sample was peripheral blood. The receptor set was obtained from a male donor with glioblastoma.

The chain combines TRBV6-5 with TRBJ2-1; 8 nucleotides match TRBD2. Germline V gene data show CDR1 as MNHEY and CDR2 as SVGAGI. Trimming at V came to 9 bases and at J to 7 bases, leaving 14 bases not matched to a gene. The CDR3 covers 15 residues. DNA of the CDR3: TGTGCCAGGAGACGGGAGGGTTTTCCGCGAAATGAGCAGTTCTTC. Translating gives CARRREGFPRNEQFF.

The V gene is TRBV20-1, the J gene TRBJ2-1; 16 nucleotides align to TRBD2. The CDR3 is made up of 15 amino acids. Germline-derived CDR1 and CDR2 are DFQATT and SNEGSKA (reference sequence). Unmatched junction bases numbered 7, after V lost 4 bases and J lost 10 bases. The DNA of the CDR3 is TGCAGTGCTATGGGACTAGCGGGAGGGCCGGGGGAGCAGTTCTTC. Amino acid sequence: CSAMGLAGGPGEQFF.

The chain is built from TRBV20-1 and TRBJ2-7; D may be TRBD1 or TRBD2 (7 bases each). The CDR3 loop spans 16 amino acids. Germline V CDR1 and CDR2: DFQATT, SNEGSKA (reference sequence). V lost 7 bases and J 4 bases, leaving 26 bases between the germline ends. The CDR3 spells CSVINPGGGGQYEQYF. The DNA of the CDR3 is TGCAGTGTCATAAACCCAGGGGGAGGGGGGCAGTACGAGCAGTACTTC.

This clonotype appeared once. In DNA form, the CDR3 reads TGTGCCAGCAGTTACCAGGGACAGGGTGACTACAATGAGCAGTTCTTC. Translation gives CASSYQGQGDYNEQFF. The rearrangement links TRBV6-5 to TRBJ2-1; 9 bases align to TRBD1. The CDR3 contains 16 residues. V shed 2 bases, J shed 3 bases, and the junction held 5 bases outside the gene matches. Germline V gives CDR1 MNHEY, CDR2 SVGAGI.

This clonotype is deemed large. CDR3 loop: CASSPTRGSYEQYF. The CDR3 DNA reads TGTGCCAGCAGCCCCACCAGGGGCTCCTACGAGCAGTACTTC. The chain is built from TRBV11-1 and TRBJ2-7; D may be TRBD1 (6 bases). Trimming stripped 5 bases from V and 0 bases from J, with 11 bases between. This CDR3 spans 14 amino acids. CDR1 is SGHAT and CDR2 is FQDESV in the germline V gene (reference sequence).

Remarks on this clonotype: A much larger clonotype is one base distant, so this may be a read error. In this CDR3 the conserved last residue, phenylalanine or tryptophan, is missing, so a read error is likely. The CDR3 region has the DNA TGCGCCAGCAGCCAACGGATCCTAGAGGGCTACACCCTC. It encodes CASSQRILEGYTL. This chain uses TRBV4-1 with TRBJ1-2; D is unclear. Germline V CDR1 and CDR2: MGHRA, YSYEKL. The CDR3 is made up of 13 amino acids. Trimming took off 2 bases at V and 8 bases at J, with 12 bases between the two ends.

This clonotype came up a few times. This may be a read error, as it is one base from a much larger clone. The chain has TRBV12-3 or TRBV12-4 and TRBJ2-1, with 7 bases matching TRBD2. The CDR3 contains 16 residues. CDR3 bases: TGTGCCCGCAGTTTATATTCGGGACTATATAGTTATGAGCAGTTCTTC. This encodes CARSLYSGLYSYEQFF.

The gene calls are TRBV11-2 and TRBJ1-5; maybe TRBD1 (5 bases). The ends were cut back, 5 bases at V and 1 base at J, with 9 bases in the middle. The CDR3 has 14 amino acids. The germline CDR1 and CDR2 sequences are SGHAT and FQNNGV. The DNA for the CDR3 is TGTGCCAGCAGCGAAAGGGGCAGCAATCAGCCCCAGCATTTT. This translates into CASSERGSNQPQHF.

Details on this clonotype: It may be a read error: a sequence one base away is much more abundant. The CDR3 DNA is TGTGCCAGCAGCTTAGTAACCAGGGTCGACGAGCAGTACTTC. Its translation: CASSLVTRVDEQYF. The rearrangement uses TRBV7-9 and TRBJ2-7, with a tentative D call TRBD1 (5 bases). Between the trimmed V and J ends, which lost 1 base and 5 bases, there was a span of 12 bases. This CDR3 contains 14 residues. CDR1 and CDR2 from the germline V gene are SEHNR and FQNEAQ (reference sequence).

A note on this clonotype: Given a much more abundant clone one base away, this may be a read error. The chain combines TRBV30 with TRBJ2-3, with 8 positions matching TRBD2. CDR3 length: 16 residues. Germline CDR1 reads GTSNPN; CDR2 reads SVGIG (reference sequence). This CDR3 is CALSRGGRGVGDTQYF. The CDR3, as DNA: TGTGCCTTGAGTCGGGGGGGCAGGGGCGTAGGAGATACGCAGTATTTT.

Details on this clonotype: One junction end does not reproduce the germline sequence, and a read error may be involved. The chain couples TRBV20-1 to TRBJ2-1, with a tentative D call TRBD2 (5 bases). Germline CDR1 DFQATT, CDR2 SNEGSKA (reference sequence). The CDR3 has 14 amino acids. The CDR3 DNA is TGCAGTGCTAGAGGGGCGGTTTCCTACAATGAGCGGTCCTTC. Protein product: CSARGAVSYNERSF.

This clonotype was seen once. A read error is possible here, since a much larger clone lies one base away. The CDR3 DNA sequence: TGCGCCAGCAGCACCGGACAGGGAAATCAGCCCCGGCATTTT. Protein product: CASSTGQGNQPRHF. V is TRBV5-1 and J is TRBJ1-5; the match to TRBD1 covers 8 bases. The germline CDR1 and CDR2 sequences are SGHRS and YFSETQ. The CDR3 loop spans 14 amino acids.

The chain uses TRBV11-2 and TRBJ1-1, with D possibly being TRBD1 (6 bases). The CDR3 covers 13 residues. Germline V gene lookup returns CDR1 SGHAT and CDR2 FQNNGV. V was clipped by 4 bases and J by 8 bases, with 14 bases between them. The CDR3 DNA is TGTGCCAGCAGCTCCCGGGACACTAAAGAAGCTTTCTTT. It codes for CASSSRDTKEAFF.

This clonotype occurred once. A junction end diverges from the germline sequence, so it may reflect a read error. V usage is TRBV4-1 and J usage is TRBJ1-5; D is uncertain. Germline loops: CDR1 MGHRA, CDR2 YSYEKL. The CDR3 is 15 residues long. CDR3 protein: CASSQEDPSFQPQRF. CDR3 sequence (DNA): TGCGCCAGCAGCCAAGAAGATCCCAGCTTTCAGCCCCAGCGTTTT.

This clonotype appeared once. The chain carries TRBV1 and TRBJ2-5; the table calls TRBD2, which could not be checked here. TRBV1 is a pseudogene. CDR3 length: 15 residues. The CDR3: CTRIAGGEGEETQYF. The CDR3 DNA follows: TGCACCAGAATAGCGGGAGGCGAGGGAGAAGAGACCCAGTACTTC.

This chain links TRBV12-3 or TRBV12-4 with TRBJ2-5; D possibly uses TRBD1 or TRBD2 (5 bases each). The CDR3 consists of 13 residues. V lost 6 bases, J lost 6 bases, and 14 bases lay in between. As DNA, the CDR3 is TGTGCCAGCAGCTGCGCAGTGGGACAGACCCAGTACTTC. Protein sequence: CASSCAVGQTQYF.

Details on this clonotype: One end of the junction is discordant with germline, which a read error may explain. This sequence joins TRBV6-5 and TRBJ2-7; no clear D gene. This CDR3 is 14 amino acids long. Germline assignment: CDR1 MNHEY and CDR2 SVGAGI. This chain's CDR3 is CASSNLGNSYEQYF. CDR3 nucleotides: TGCGCCAGCAGTAACCTAGGGAACTCCTACGAGCAGTACTTC.

CDR3 bases: TGTGCCAGCAGTGATGGGTGGAATCAGCCCCAGCATTTT. Translation gives CASSDGWNQPQHF. V and J are TRBV6-1 and TRBJ1-5; D unclear. The germline CDR1 and CDR2 sequences are MNHNS and SASEGT. V was pared by 3 bases and J by 4 bases, with 7 bases between. This CDR3 region has 13 residues.

About this clonotype itself: Without the conserved terminal phenylalanine or tryptophan, this CDR3 likely stems from a read error. The V call is TRBV11-1, the J call TRBJ2-5; TRBD1 agrees at 7 bases. The CDR3 totals 14 residues. CDR1 SGHAT and CDR2 FQDESV come from the germline V gene (reference sequence). Losses at the gene ends were 8 bases for V and 5 bases for J; bases not matched to a gene: 11. The DNA of the CDR3 is TGTGCCAGCGGCCCTGTGACAGGGCGGGAGACCCAGTACTTA. Translated: CASGPVTGRETQYL.

Remarks on this clonotype: Lacking the conserved final phenylalanine or tryptophan, this CDR3 likely reflects a read error. V usage is TRBV29-1 and J usage is TRBJ2-3; D possibly corresponds to TRBD1 (6 bases). There are 15 residues in the CDR3. CDR1 and CDR2 (germline): SQVTM, ANQGSEA. The CDR3: CSVNLRDTRTGTQYS. The CDR3, as DNA: TGCAGCGTGAATCTCCGGGACACTCGCACAGGTACGCAGTATTCT.

By sample fraction, this clonotype is medium-sized (0.01 to 0.1%). The chain recombines TRBV29-1 with TRBJ2-4, with TRBD1 as a possible D gene (6 bases). Germline lookup yields CDR1 SQVTM and CDR2 ANQGSEA. V lost 3 bases and J 8 bases, leaving 8 bases between the germline ends. The CDR3 spans 11 residues. CDR3 in DNA: TGCAGCGTTGATTCAGGGGACATTCAGTACTTC. This gives the protein CSVDSGDIQYF.

This chain links TRBV2 with TRBJ2-5, with TRBD2 matching over 10 bases. Trimming took 5 bases from V and 2 from J; bases not matched to a gene: 5. The CDR3 consists of 15 residues. The V gene's germline CDR1 is SNHLY and CDR2 FYNNEI. The CDR3 loop reads CASSLPSGRQETQYF. CDR3 sequence (DNA): TGTGCCAGCAGTCTTCCTAGCGGGAGACAAGAGACCCAGTACTTC.

Notes on this clonotype: The junction departs from the called germline gene at one end, perhaps through a read error. The chain recombines TRBV11-2 with TRBJ2-1; either TRBD1 or TRBD2 may supply D (6 bases each). This CDR3 is 15 amino acids long. Per the germline V gene, CDR1 is SGHAT and CDR2 is FQNNGV. CDR3 residues: CASRKVRGVYNGQFF. The DNA for the CDR3 is TGTGCCAGCAGGAAAGTTAGGGGGGTCTACAATGGGCAGTTCTTC.

V gene TRBV20-1 combines with J gene TRBJ2-4, with a tentative D call TRBD2 (6 bases). Trimming took off 5 bases at V and 6 bases at J, with 20 bases between the two ends. CDR3 size: 15 residues. Germline V CDR1 and CDR2: DFQATT, SNEGSKA (reference sequence). The CDR3 DNA is TGCAGTGCTTGGGCGGAGACTAGAGGATTAAACATTCAGTACTTC. It encodes CSAWAETRGLNIQYF.

This clonotype has at least ten counts. The rearrangement joins TRBV11-2 to TRBJ2-7, with D perhaps matching TRBD1 or TRBD2 (5 bases each). Trimming pared 4 bases from V and 6 bases from J, leaving 22 bases between. CDR3 length: 16 amino acids. Germline-derived CDR1 and CDR2 are SGHAT and FQNNGV. The CDR3 region is CASSSMGTGASGEQYF. In nucleotides, the CDR3 is TGTGCCAGCAGCTCAATGGGGACCGGGGCCAGTGGCGAGCAGTACTTC. Complete variable domain (other parts from reference TRBV11-2 and TRBJ2-7): EAGVAQSPRYKIIEKRQSVAFWCNPISGHATLYWYQQILGQGPKLLIQFQNNGVVDDSQLPKDRFSAERLKGVDSTLKIQPAKLEDSAVYLCASSSMGTGASGEQYFGPGTRLTVT.

This clonotype was seen just once. The junction does not match germline at one end; this may be a read error. The chain recombines TRBV11-3 with TRBJ1-3; D call uncertain. CDR3 length equals 15 residues. Germline V gene sequence: CDR1 SGHNT, CDR2 YENEEA. The CDR3 DNA is TGTGCCAGCAGCGTAACGTCGAACTCTGGAAACCCCATATATTTT. It encodes CASSVTSNSGNPIYF.